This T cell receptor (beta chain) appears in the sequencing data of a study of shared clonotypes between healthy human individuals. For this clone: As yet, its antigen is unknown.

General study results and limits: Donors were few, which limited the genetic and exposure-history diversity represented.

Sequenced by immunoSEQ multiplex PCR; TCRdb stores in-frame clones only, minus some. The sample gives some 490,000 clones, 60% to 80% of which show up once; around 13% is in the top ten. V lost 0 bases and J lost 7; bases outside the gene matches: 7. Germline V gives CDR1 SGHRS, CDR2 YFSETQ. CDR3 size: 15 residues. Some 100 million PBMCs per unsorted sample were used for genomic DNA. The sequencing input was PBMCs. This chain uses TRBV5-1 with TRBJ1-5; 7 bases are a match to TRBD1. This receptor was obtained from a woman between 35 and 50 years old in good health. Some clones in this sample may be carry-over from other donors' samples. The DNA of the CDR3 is TGCGCCAGCAGCTTGGCAGGGGGGGACTCGCAGCCCCAGCATTTT. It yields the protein CASSLAGGDSQPQHF.